This is a list of T cell receptor beta chains from one sample in a study of blood T cells in healthy people across ages. A single record per CDR3 protein comes from TCRdb applying MiXCR to the 5' RACE reads. The table records roughly 1,500,000 distinct CDR3 sequences, roughly 45% of them present only once. The specimen was blood. Source of these receptors: a woman aged 18 to 35 in good health. CDR3s include the opening cysteine and the closing phenylalanine or tryptophan. A D gene is named only where the DNA matches it firmly. Size is stated for part of the rows, as once, few or many counts, or as a class when the clone is expanded.

j_call | d_call | v_call | clone_size | cdr3_nt | cdr3_aa
TRBJ2-1 | TRBD2 | TRBV2 | - | TGTGCCAGCTTCGGGATAGCGGGGGTTAGCAATGAGCAGTTCTTC | CASFGIAGVSNEQFF
TRBJ1-5 | - | TRBV30 | - | TGTGCCTGGAGTGCTGATAGCAATCAGCCCCAGCATTTT | CAWSADSNQPQHF
TRBJ2-7 | TRBD1 | TRBV28 | - | TGTGCCAGCAGTCCGATCTCAGGGGGCGCGATGTACGAGCAGTACTTC | CASSPISGGAMYEQYF
TRBJ2-3 | TRBD2 | TRBV5-1 | few | TGCGCCAGCAGCTTGGCCCTAGCGGGAATGGGCGCAGATACGCAGTATTTT | CASSLALAGMGADTQYF
TRBJ2-7 | - | TRBV9 | - | TGTGCCAGCGGTACGTTGTACGAGCAGTACTTC | CASGTLYEQYF
TRBJ1-1 | - | TRBV14 | few | TGTGCCAGCAGCCACAGGAGCAGTGCAAAGTACGCTGAAGCTTTCTTT | CASSHRSSAKYAEAFF
TRBJ1-1 | - | TRBV7-9 | few | TGTGCCAGCAGCCAGGGAGGGCAAGGCACTGAAGCTTTCTTT | CASSQGGQGTEAFF
TRBJ2-7 | TRBD1 | TRBV5-1 | few | TGCGCCAGCAGCGGCCGGGGGACAGGGACCTACGAGCAGTACTTC | CASSGRGTGTYEQYF
TRBJ1-5 | TRBD1 | TRBV12-3/TRBV12-4 | - | TGTGCCAGCAGTGTCGACAGGGTGGGTCAGCCCCAGCATTTT | CASSVDRVGQPQHF
TRBJ2-1 | TRBD2 | TRBV19 | - | TGTGCCAGTAGTCCACGACTAGCGGGAAACTCCTACAATGAGCAGTTCTTC | CASSPRLAGNSYNEQFF
TRBJ2-3 | - | TRBV6-6 | - | TGTGCCAGCAACCGCGACCTAGGAGGTGGCACAGATACGCAGTATTTT | CASNRDLGGGTDTQYF
TRBJ2-3 | - | TRBV20-1 | - | TGCAGTGCTATCTCCCGCGGGTTAGGCGCAGATACGCAGTATTTT | CSAISRGLGADTQYF
TRBJ2-1 | TRBD2 | TRBV18 | - | TGTGCCAGCTCACCGAACTCGGGACTAGAATACAATGAGCAGTTCTTC | CASSPNSGLEYNEQFF
TRBJ2-5 | TRBD2 | TRBV29-1 | few | TGCAGCGTTGTGACTAGCGGGAGCCCAGAGACCCAGTACTTC | CSVVTSGSPETQYF
TRBJ2-1 | TRBD2 | TRBV6-1 | - | TGTGCCAGCAGCGCCGAGGAGCGGGGCTCCTACAATGAGCAGTTCTTC | CASSAEERGSYNEQFF
TRBJ2-7 | - | TRBV10-3 | - | TGTGCCATCAGTGTAGGACACCAAACCTACGAGCAGTACTTC | CAISVGHQTYEQYF
TRBJ1-2 | - | TRBV5-1 | few | TGCGCCAGCAGATGGGACAACAACTATGGCTACACCTTC | CASRWDNNYGYTF
TRBJ2-4 | TRBD2 | TRBV20-1 | - | TGCAGTGTGGGCGGGAGAGTCAAAAACATTCAGTACTTC | CSVGGRVKNIQYF
TRBJ2-2 | - | TRBV5-1 | - | TGCGCCAGCAAAGGCGGACTTAGAAACACCGGGGAGCTGTTTTTT | CASKGGLRNTGELFF
TRBJ2-3 | - | TRBV6-5 | - | TGTGCCAGCAGTTACTCACCCCAGGGTTGGGGCACAGATACGCAGTATTTT | CASSYSPQGWGTDTQYF
TRBJ2-1 | TRBD2 | TRBV2 | few | TGTGCCAGCAGTGTACGTGGCGGGGGGAATGGTGAGCAGTTCTTC | CASSVRGGGNGEQFF
TRBJ2-1 | - | TRBV11-2 | - | TGTGCCAGCAGCTCGCCTAGCTCCGGTAACAATGAGCAGTTCTTC | CASSSPSSGNNEQFF
TRBJ2-3 | TRBD2 | TRBV10-3 | few | TGTGCCACCTTAGCGGGAGAAGGCACAGATACGCAGTATTTT | CATLAGEGTDTQYF
TRBJ2-7 | - | TRBV27 | few | TGTGCCAGTTGCAGGGGCGCGGGTTTATCGTACGAGCAGTACTTC | CASCRGAGLSYEQYF
TRBJ2-1 | TRBD1 | TRBV20-1 | - | TGCAGTGGCAGACAGGGAGTGGGGCAATCCAATGAGCAGTTCTTC | CSGRQGVGQSNEQFF
TRBJ2-7 | TRBD2 | TRBV20-1 | - | TGCGGTGCTACTAAGCGGGAGGGTACCTCCTACGAGCAGTACTTC | CGATKREGTSYEQYF
TRBJ2-2 | TRBD2 | TRBV11-2 | - | TGTGCCAGCAGCATCATAGCGGGAGGGTCCAACACCGGGGAGCTGTTTTTT | CASSIIAGGSNTGELFF
TRBJ2-2 | - | TRBV2 | few | TGTGCCAGCAGTGAATCGGGGCACGGGGAGCTGTTTTTT | CASSESGHGELFF
TRBJ1-2 | - | TRBV5-1 | - | TGCGCCAGCAGCAAGGCAGGGGACTATGGCTACACCTTC | CASSKAGDYGYTF
TRBJ2-5 | - | TRBV21-1 | - | TGTGCCAGCAGCAAAGTAATTGGAAGCTCCTTATTATACGAGCAGTATTTC | CASSKVIGSSLLYEQYF
TRBJ2-5 | - | TRBV5-1 | few | TGCGCCAGCAGCTTATCTAGAGCTGAAGAGACCCAGTACTTC | CASSLSRAEETQYF
TRBJ1-5 | - | TRBV20-1 | - | TGCAGTGCTAGAGACTTCCGGGACGCCGACCGCTATAGCAATCAGCCCCAGCATTTT | CSARDFRDADRYSNQPQHF
TRBJ2-3 | - | TRBV7-2 | - | TGTGCCAGCAGCCAGGTTCGTTCAGATACGCAGTATTTT | CASSQVRSDTQYF
TRBJ1-2 | - | TRBV3-1 | - | TGTGCCAGCAGCCAAAGGTCCAGTGAAGGGGGCTACACCTTC | CASSQRSSEGGYTF
TRBJ2-1 | - | TRBV5-6 | - | TGTGCCAGCAGCACCCTTCCGGGGGCACAGTTCTTC | CASSTLPGAQFF
TRBJ2-1 | TRBD2 | TRBV28 | - | TGTGCCAGCAGTTTTCCGGGGGGGCTAGGAGAGACCCAGTTCTTC | CASSFPGGLGETQFF
TRBJ2-1 | TRBD2 | TRBV11-1 | - | TGTGCCAGCAGCGAATCTACTCTAGCGGGAGGATACAATGAGCAGTTCTTC | CASSESTLAGGYNEQFF
TRBJ2-5 | - | TRBV30 | few | TGTGCCTGGAGTGTAGGGGAGACCCAGTACTTC | CAWSVGETQYF
TRBJ2-5 | - | TRBV2 | few | TGTGCCAGCAGTGAAGCGCAGAAGACCCAGTACTTC | CASSEAQKTQYF
TRBJ2-3 | - | TRBV20-1 | few | TGCAGTGCTCCAGAGGCCGGACCCAGCACAGATACGCAGTATTTT | CSAPEAGPSTDTQYF
TRBJ2-1 | TRBD1 | TRBV5-1 | few | TGCGCCAGCAGGGGACCCCGGGACAGGGGGCTATTTTGGTCCTACAATGAGCAGTTCTTC | CASRGPRDRGLFWSYNEQFF
TRBJ2-1 | TRBD2 | TRBV9 | few | TGTGCCAGCAGGGGGGACCCTAGCGGGGCCAATGAGCAGTTCTTC | CASRGDPSGANEQFF
TRBJ2-1 | - | TRBV28 | - | TGTGCCAGCAGTGTAGTAGCTTCAAGTGAGCAGTTCTTC | CASSVVASSEQFF
TRBJ2-3 | - | TRBV3-1 | - | TGTGCCAGCAGCCGACTGACGACTAGCACAGATACGCAGTATTTT | CASSRLTTSTDTQYF
TRBJ1-5 | - | TRBV6-5 | - | TGTACCAGCAGCCGGGGACGGACCAATCAGCCCCAGCATTTT | CTSSRGRTNQPQHF
TRBJ2-1 | TRBD2 | TRBV9 | once | TGTGCCAGCAGCGCCCGGACTAGCGGGACCCACAATGAGCAGTTCTTC | CASSARTSGTHNEQFF
TRBJ2-7 | - | TRBV20-1 | few | TGCAGTGCAGGACTCTCCTACGAGCAGTACTTC | CSAGLSYEQYF
TRBJ1-4 | - | TRBV25-1 | - | TGTGCCAGCTGTCGCCCGGGCCCCTCCGAAAAACTGTTTTTT | CASCRPGPSEKLFF
TRBJ2-1 | TRBD1 | TRBV6-5 | - | TGTGCCAGCAGTGGTCCGGGACAGGGGAACAATGAGCAGTTCTTC | CASSGPGQGNNEQFF
TRBJ2-1 | - | TRBV5-1 | few | TGCGCCAGCAGCTTGATGCGGCGCTCGAGCTCCTACAATGAGCAGTTCTTC | CASSLMRRSSSYNEQFF
TRBJ2-1 | TRBD2 | TRBV28 | - | TGTGCCAGCAGTTTATGGGGACTAGCGGGGGGATTCAATGAGCAGTTCTTC | CASSLWGLAGGFNEQFF
TRBJ2-7 | TRBD2 | TRBV6-1 | few | TGTGCCAGCAGGGCTAGCGGGGGTCCCTCCTACGAGCAGTACTTC | CASRASGGPSYEQYF
TRBJ2-7 | TRBD2 | TRBV12-3/TRBV12-4 | few | TGTGCCAGCAGTTTCTTCGGGGAGGGCTCCTACGAGCAGTACTTC | CASSFFGEGSYEQYF
TRBJ1-1 | - | TRBV12-3/TRBV12-4 | - | TGTGCCAGCAGTTTATTGAAACAGGCACTCATGAACACTGAAGCTTTCTTT | CASSLLKQALMNTEAFF
TRBJ2-3 | - | TRBV20-1 | few | TGCAGTGCTAGGCCGGGCGGCGAAAGCACAGATACGCAGTATTTT | CSARPGGESTDTQYF
TRBJ1-1 | - | TRBV12-3/TRBV12-4 | few | TGTGCCAGCAGTTTGGGGACAACCACTGAAGCTTTCTTT | CASSLGTTTEAFF